This T cell receptor beta chain comes out of a study of response to subunit inactivated influenza vaccine (dated by TCRdb to 2016 to 2019). Looking at the study overall: To follow how T cells responded to a trivalent subunit inactivated influenza vaccine, the researchers relied on deep quantitative profiling of the T cell receptor repertoire.

Results and caveats for the whole study, not just this receptor: It was suggested by the authors that each seasonal influenza vaccination may recruit only a limited number of new T cells.

Remarks on this clonotype: The antigen this receptor binds is unknown. Per-base quality was not reported, and no clone a single base away is much larger than it.

Library preparation employed RT-PCR. Sequencing took place on an Illumina HiSeq 2500. Using fastp at Q25 and MiXCR, TCRdb reprocessed the public reads and kept productive beta chains. Rows are combined by CDR3 protein, so each entry shows the most common genes and DNA. Within this sample are roughly 540,000 distinct CDR3 sequences, with roughly a quarter of them counted one time only. The ten largest clones add up to approximately 3% of the sample. From the germline V gene, CDR1 is LGHNA and CDR2 is YSLEER. The junction shows trimming of 4 bases on V and 0 bases on J, plus 10 bases between the germline ends. Including the terminal cysteine and phenylalanine, the CDR3 comprises 16 residues. Just the 48-base CDR3 DNA is kept, in frame starting at base 1. These data were also reused for a study on T cells expressing NK-cell markers. Taken from the second paper: 5'RACE template switching, by which a universal primer site and unique molecular identifiers were added, was used to make TCR beta cDNA libraries. In sorted CD3+CD56+NKG2C+, CD3+CD56+NKG2C- and CD3+CD56-NKG2C+ T-cell subsets from about 8 donors, TCR beta-chain repertoires were profiled. Among the eight sequenced donors, only one was HCMV-seronegative, while the other seven were HCMV-seropositive. In several experiments an anti-gammadeltaTCR antibody was added to restrict sorting to alphabetaTCR-expressing T cells. In about six donors, the dominant CD3+CD56+NKG2C+ clonotypes were found to rank among the top 10 CD8+ clonotypes and to make up roughly 1.0-7.5% of CD8+ T cells. Those dominant clonotypes were again the most abundant among CD3+CD56-NKG2C+ cells in four donors, at about 28.3-60.1%. It remained unclear whether the expanded NKG2C-expressing T cell clones were specific for HCMV antigens. The eight sequenced donors were randomly selected healthy volunteers, three men and five women. A commercial ELISA kit detecting HCMV-specific IgG in serum was used to determine HCMV serostatus. Ficoll density gradient centrifugation was used to isolate peripheral blood mononuclear cells from blood. CD4+ and CD8+ T cells were isolated from PBMC by magnetic immunoseparation with Miltenyi isolation kits. cDNA synthesis was primed from the TCR beta constant segment, followed by two successive PCR amplification steps. The libraries were sequenced on Illumina HiSeq 2000/2500, MiSeq or NextSeq, producing 2 x 150 bp reads. MIGEC was used to demultiplex reads and group reads by UMI, and MiTCR was used to assemble and quantify clonotypes. To exclude erroneous sequences, any TCR cDNA sequence not supported by at least two reads was discarded. The tcR package was used for downstream repertoire analysis, and clonotypes were matched between fractions using CDR3 nucleotide sequence together with V segment. Antigen specificity was annotated against VDJdb with VDJmatch, allowing one amino acid substitution in CDR3.

The chain is encoded by TRBV4-3 joined to TRBJ2-6, with a tentative D gene TRBD1 over 6 matching bases. The receptor comes from a man between 50 and 59 years old who received an inactivated influenza vaccine. Donor details come from another sample of the same person, matched by shared clones. This material consisted of CD4+ T cells sorted from PBMCs, taken 12 days after vaccination. The CDR3 loop reads CASSPNRVSGANVLTF. Here is the DNA: TGCGCCAGCAGCCCAAACAGGGTCTCTGGGGCCAACGTCCTGACTTTC.